This TCR beta chain came from a study of regulatory T cells in long-lasting Graves disease. Arm-PCR of CDR3 regions and iRepertoire HTBI primers were used to build TCR beta libraries. TCRdb reprocessed the multiplex PCR reads with MiXCR, giving one entry per CDR3 protein. The sample holds about 540,000 distinct CDR3 sequences, approximately 13% seen once. With V trimmed by 6 bases and J by 4 bases, 6 bases remained unmatched. Germline values: CDR1 SQVTM, CDR2 ANQGSEA. The CDR3 is made up of 13 amino acids. The sample holds many counts of this clonotype. Documented time point: newly diagnosed GD, antithyroid drugs for less than 3 months. PBMCs were the source of the RNA used for TCR sequencing. The same specimen was also included in a second study, on T cells in Graves' hyperthyroidism and ophthalmopathy. That source adds: Exclusion of a patient resulted from uncontrolled infection, other autoimmune disease, pregnancy or lactation. A model using 13 V-J features told ophthalmopathy apart from stable hyperthyroidism. Ophthalmopathy, which appeared later, was predicted by the model a median roughly 6.4 months before onset.

The input for sequencing was peripheral blood mononuclear cells (PBMCs), taken at new diagnosis, from a patient treated with antithyroid drugs. J is TRBJ2-3 and V is TRBV29-1, with 8 positions matching TRBD2. The clonotype comes from a man younger than 45 with Graves disease. Here the CDR3 reads CSVKREGPDTQYF. The CDR3 nucleotides read TGCAGCGTCAAACGGGAGGGTCCAGATACGCAGTATTTT.